Listed below are T cell receptor beta chains from one sample, sequenced in a study of beta chain features in type 1 diabetes. Assay used: immunoSEQ multiplex PCR; TCRdb lists only in-frame clones, some missing. The repertoire consists of 900,000 or so clones, with 17% occurring once and the leading ten covering 0.023%. The sample consisted of naive CD4+ T cells from blood. All receptors derive from a woman aged 18-29 years in good health. CDR3s include the opening cysteine and the closing phenylalanine or tryptophan. Fields, in order: clone size, J gene, D gene, V gene, CDR3 DNA, CDR3 protein. A D gene is named only where the DNA matches it firmly. Only some rows state a clone size, as once, few, many or a class for expanded clones.

clone size: NA; J gene: TRBJ2-1; D gene: NA; V gene: TRBV7-3; CDR3 DNA: TGTGCCAGCAGCTTAATGCGCAGCTCCTACAATGAGCAGTTCTTC; CDR3 protein: CASSLMRSSYNEQFF
clone size: few; J gene: TRBJ2-2; D gene: TRBD1; V gene: TRBV7-9; CDR3 DNA: TGTGCCAGCAGCCGAAACAGGGGGCAACACACCGGGGAGCTGTTTTTT; CDR3 protein: CASSRNRGQHTGELFF
clone size: few; J gene: TRBJ1-2; D gene: NA; V gene: TRBV7-9; CDR3 DNA: TGTGCCAGCAGCTTTGGGGGGCCGGTTTATGGCTACACCTTC; CDR3 protein: CASSFGGPVYGYTF
clone size: once; J gene: TRBJ2-1; D gene: TRBD2; V gene: TRBV13; CDR3 DNA: TGTGCCAGCAGCTTAAGTGCTAGCGGGGGCCTGTACAATGAGCAGTTCTTC; CDR3 protein: CASSLSASGGLYNEQFF
clone size: NA; J gene: TRBJ1-4; D gene: NA; V gene: TRBV6-5; CDR3 DNA: TGTGCCAGCAGTTACGGGCTCCCAGAAAAACTGTTTTTT; CDR3 protein: CASSYGLPEKLFF
clone size: NA; J gene: TRBJ1-5; D gene: TRBD1; V gene: TRBV2; CDR3 DNA: TGTGCCAGCAGTGAAACAGGGACAGTAGTCAATCAGCCCCAGCATTTT; CDR3 protein: CASSETGTVVNQPQHF
clone size: few; J gene: TRBJ1-1; D gene: NA; V gene: TRBV6-1; CDR3 DNA: TGTGCCAGCAGCAAGGAGATAGACACTGAAGCTTTCTTT; CDR3 protein: CASSKEIDTEAFF
clone size: NA; J gene: TRBJ2-2; D gene: TRBD2; V gene: TRBV11-2; CDR3 DNA: TGTGCCAGCAGCTTACGCGGGAGGGCGGTCGGGGAGCTGTTTTTT; CDR3 protein: CASSLRGRAVGELFF
clone size: few; J gene: TRBJ2-2; D gene: TRBD1; V gene: TRBV7-9; CDR3 DNA: TGTGCCAGCAGCTTACTCGGACAGGGAGGGGAGCTGTTTTTT; CDR3 protein: CASSLLGQGGELFF
clone size: few; J gene: TRBJ2-7; D gene: NA; V gene: TRBV10-3; CDR3 DNA: TGTGCCATCAGTGAGGTTATAGCCTACGAGCAGTACTTC; CDR3 protein: CAISEVIAYEQYF
clone size: NA; J gene: TRBJ1-4; D gene: NA; V gene: TRBV6-5; CDR3 DNA: TGTGCCAGCAGAGCAGGGTTGACTAATGAAAAACTGTTTTTT; CDR3 protein: CASRAGLTNEKLFF
clone size: NA; J gene: TRBJ2-7; D gene: NA; V gene: TRBV7-2; CDR3 DNA: TGTGCCAGCAGCTTCGGTCTAGGGGACTACGAGCAGTACTTC; CDR3 protein: CASSFGLGDYEQYF
clone size: NA; J gene: TRBJ1-1; D gene: NA; V gene: TRBV6-5; CDR3 DNA: TGTGCCAGCAGCCCTTCTCCGGGGTACACTGAAGCTTTCTTT; CDR3 protein: CASSPSPGYTEAFF
clone size: few; J gene: TRBJ2-1; D gene: NA; V gene: TRBV28; CDR3 DNA: TGTGCCAGCAGGGGGACCTACTCCTACAATGAGCAGTTCTTC; CDR3 protein: CASRGTYSYNEQFF
clone size: few; J gene: TRBJ2-2; D gene: NA; V gene: TRBV7-2; CDR3 DNA: TGTGCCAGCAGCTTAGCGTGGGCCGGGGAGCTGTTTTTT; CDR3 protein: CASSLAWAGELFF
clone size: few; J gene: TRBJ2-1; D gene: NA; V gene: TRBV7-6; CDR3 DNA: TGTGCCAGCAGCTTAAGGCCGGATAGCTCCTACAATGAGCAGTTCTTC; CDR3 protein: CASSLRPDSSYNEQFF
clone size: few; J gene: TRBJ2-1; D gene: TRBD1; V gene: TRBV11-2; CDR3 DNA: TGTGCCAGCAGTAAGGACAGGGGATCCAATGAGCAGTTCTTC; CDR3 protein: CASSKDRGSNEQFF
clone size: NA; J gene: TRBJ2-7; D gene: TRBD2; V gene: TRBV7-2; CDR3 DNA: TGTGCCAGCAGCCTTGAACTAGCGGGACCGTACGAGCAGTACTTC; CDR3 protein: CASSLELAGPYEQYF
clone size: NA; J gene: TRBJ2-5; D gene: TRBD1; V gene: TRBV29-1; CDR3 DNA: TGCAGCGTCCGCCACCGGGACAGGGAAGAGACCCAGTACTTC; CDR3 protein: CSVRHRDREETQYF
clone size: NA; J gene: TRBJ1-2; D gene: TRBD1; V gene: TRBV5-4; CDR3 DNA: TGTGCCAGCAGACGGGACAGTTATGGCTACACCTTC; CDR3 protein: CASRRDSYGYTF
clone size: NA; J gene: TRBJ2-1; D gene: NA; V gene: TRBV6-5; CDR3 DNA: TGTGCCAGCAGTTACTCTGGCCCGGGGCTCTACAATGAGCAGTTCTTC; CDR3 protein: CASSYSGPGLYNEQFF
clone size: NA; J gene: TRBJ2-7; D gene: TRBD1; V gene: TRBV7-2; CDR3 DNA: TGTGCCAGCAGCTTTGGAGGACAGGCCCCCCCAGGGCAGTACTTC; CDR3 protein: CASSFGGQAPPGQYF
clone size: few; J gene: TRBJ2-5; D gene: TRBD1; V gene: TRBV5-4; CDR3 DNA: TGTGCCAGCAGCCCGACAGGGGGCGAAGAGACCCAGTACTTC; CDR3 protein: CASSPTGGEETQYF
clone size: NA; J gene: TRBJ2-3; D gene: NA; V gene: TRBV10-3; CDR3 DNA: TGTGCCATCAGTGAGGGCAGGGAGAGCACAGATACGCAGTATTTT; CDR3 protein: CAISEGRESTDTQYF
clone size: few; J gene: TRBJ1-3; D gene: NA; V gene: TRBV7-9; CDR3 DNA: TGTGCCAGCAGCTTATCCCTATTTGGCGGAAACACCATATATTTT; CDR3 protein: CASSLSLFGGNTIYF
clone size: NA; J gene: TRBJ1-1; D gene: TRBD1; V gene: TRBV19; CDR3 DNA: TGTGCCAGTAGGGGCGGCGGGACAGGGAACACTGAAGCTTTCTTT; CDR3 protein: CASRGGGTGNTEAFF
clone size: NA; J gene: TRBJ1-5; D gene: NA; V gene: TRBV7-9; CDR3 DNA: TGTGCCAGCAGCTTAGATTCCTTCCCCCAGCCCCAGCACTTT; CDR3 protein: CASSLDSFPQPQHF
clone size: few; J gene: TRBJ1-2; D gene: TRBD1; V gene: TRBV5-4; CDR3 DNA: TGTGCCAGCAGCTCTTGGGACAGCTATGGCTACACCTTC; CDR3 protein: CASSSWDSYGYTF
clone size: NA; J gene: TRBJ2-2; D gene: TRBD1; V gene: TRBV5-1; CDR3 DNA: TGCGCCAGCAGCACAGGGGTGCTGGGCACCGGGGAGCTGTTTTTT; CDR3 protein: CASSTGVLGTGELFF
clone size: few; J gene: TRBJ2-2; D gene: TRBD2; V gene: TRBV10-3; CDR3 DNA: TGTGCCATCAGGGAACCAACTAGCGGGAGGGCCCTCGGGGAGCTGTTTTTT; CDR3 protein: CAIREPTSGRALGELFF